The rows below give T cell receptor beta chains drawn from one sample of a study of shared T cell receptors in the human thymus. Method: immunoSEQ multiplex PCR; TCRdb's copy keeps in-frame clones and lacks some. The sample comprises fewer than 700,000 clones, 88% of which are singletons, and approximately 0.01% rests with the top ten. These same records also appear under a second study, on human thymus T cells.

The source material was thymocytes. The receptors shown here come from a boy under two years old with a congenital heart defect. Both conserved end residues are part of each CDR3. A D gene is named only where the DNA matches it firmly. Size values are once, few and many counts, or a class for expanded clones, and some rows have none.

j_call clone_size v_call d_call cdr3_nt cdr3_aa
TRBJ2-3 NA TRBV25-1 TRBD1 TGTGCCAGCAAGGACAGGGGGCGCCCAGATACGCAGTATTTT CASKDRGRPDTQYF
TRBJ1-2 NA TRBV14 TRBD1 TGTGCCAGCAGCCAAGATTTGAGGACAGGGGCCCCTTCTAACTATGGCTACACCTTC CASSQDLRTGAPSNYGYTF
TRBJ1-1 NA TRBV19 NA TGTGCCAGTAGTCCCAGTTTGGTCCGGAACACTGAAGCTTTCTTT CASSPSLVRNTEAFF
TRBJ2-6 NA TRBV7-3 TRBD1 TGTGCCAGCAGCCCCGATCCGGGACAGGGGACTGGGGCCAACGTCCTGACTTTC CASSPDPGQGTGANVLTF
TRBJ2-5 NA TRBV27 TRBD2 TGTGCCAGCAGTGGTAGCGGGAGGTACCAAGAGACCCAGTACTTC CASSGSGRYQETQYF
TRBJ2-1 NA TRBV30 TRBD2 TGTGCCTGCGCTAGCGGGAGAGCCTACAATGAGCAGTTCTTC CACASGRAYNEQFF
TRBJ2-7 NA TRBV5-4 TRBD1 TGTGCCGGACAACAGGGGGATGGCGAGCAGTACTTC CAGQQGDGEQYF
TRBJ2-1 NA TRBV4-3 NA TGCGCCAGCAGCCAACAAGTGGGAGAGCCACCCTCCTACAATGAGCAGTTCTTC CASSQQVGEPPSYNEQFF
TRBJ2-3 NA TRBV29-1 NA TGCAGCCCAGATTCCCCTAGCACAGATACGCAGTATTTT CSPDSPSTDTQYF
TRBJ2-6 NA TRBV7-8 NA TGTGCCAGCAGCTTAGGCGGCAGGGCTGGGGCCAACGTCCTGACTTTC CASSLGGRAGANVLTF
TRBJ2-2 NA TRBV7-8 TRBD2 TGTGCCAGCAGCTTAGATTCCGGACTAGCGGGCACCGGGGAGCTGTTTTTT CASSLDSGLAGTGELFF
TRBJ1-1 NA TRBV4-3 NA TGCGCCAGCAGCCAAGACTGCAGGGCGAACACTGAAGCTTTCTTT CASSQDCRANTEAFF
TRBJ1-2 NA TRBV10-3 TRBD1 TGTGCCACCGGGGACAGGACTGCTAACTATGGCTACACCTTC CATGDRTANYGYTF
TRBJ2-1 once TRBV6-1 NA TGTGCCAGCAGTGAATATGGGCACGAGGGGCAGTTCTTC CASSEYGHEGQFF
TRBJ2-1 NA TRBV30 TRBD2 TGTGCCTGGAGACATCCCGGGACTAGCGGGACCAATGAGCAGTTCTTC CAWRHPGTSGTNEQFF
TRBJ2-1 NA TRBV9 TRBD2 TGTGCCAGCAGCGTAGGTGATGGTAGCGGGGTCTACAATGAGCAGTTCTTC CASSVGDGSGVYNEQFF
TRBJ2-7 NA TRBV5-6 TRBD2 TGTGCCAGCAGCTTGGTTAGCGGGAGTTACTACGAGCAGTACTTC CASSLVSGSYYEQYF
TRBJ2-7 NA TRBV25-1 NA TGTGCCAGCAGGGGCCCTAACTACGAGCAGTACTTC CASRGPNYEQYF
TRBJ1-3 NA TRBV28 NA TGTGCCAGCAGTTTACGGGGGGGCTCTGGAAACACCATATATTTT CASSLRGGSGNTIYF
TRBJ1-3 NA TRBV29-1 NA TGCAGCGTACTCCCCGCTAGCAGTCTCTCTGGAAACACCATATATTTT CSVLPASSLSGNTIYF
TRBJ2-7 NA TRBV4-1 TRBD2 TGCGCCAGCAGCCAAGATAAGCGGGAGAGCTCCTACGAGCAGTACTTC CASSQDKRESSYEQYF
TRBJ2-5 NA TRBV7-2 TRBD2 TGTGCCAGCAGCTTAGTCCCCGGCTGGACTAGAGGGGAGACCCAGTACTTC CASSLVPGWTRGETQYF
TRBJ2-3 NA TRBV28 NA TGTGCCAGCAGTTTATTGGCGGGACTAGATACGCAGTATTTT CASSLLAGLDTQYF
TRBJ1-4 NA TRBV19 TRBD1 TGTGCCAGTAGTATCCGGGACAGGAGTGAAAAACTGTTTTTT CASSIRDRSEKLFF
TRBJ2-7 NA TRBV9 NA TGTGCCAGCAGCGTAGAGGGTCTTAAGAGGGAGTACTTC CASSVEGLKREYF
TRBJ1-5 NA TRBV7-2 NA TGTGCCAGCAGCTTATCCCCAGGCACGGGACATAGCAATCAGCCCCAGCATTTT CASSLSPGTGHSNQPQHF
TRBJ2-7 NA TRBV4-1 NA TGCGCCAGCAGCCAGGCCGGGTCCGAGGACTACGAGCAGTACTTC CASSQAGSEDYEQYF
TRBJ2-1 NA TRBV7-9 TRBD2 TGTGCCAGCAGCTTACTAGCGGGAGAAAAGGGAAGCGGTGGTGAGCAGTTCTTC CASSLLAGEKGSGGEQFF
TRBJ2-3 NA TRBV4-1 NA TGCGCCAGCAGCCTATTAGGGGGAGGGAACGGCACAGATACGCAGTATTTT CASSLLGGGNGTDTQYF
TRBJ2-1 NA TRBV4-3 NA TGCGCCAGCAGCCCACTCGGAGATCACAATGAGCAGTTCTTC CASSPLGDHNEQFF
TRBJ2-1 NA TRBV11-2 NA TGTGCCAGCAGTTGGGACGGGAGCACTTACAATGAGCAGTTCTTC CASSWDGSTYNEQFF
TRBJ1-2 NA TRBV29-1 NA TGCAGCGTTTGCGATACGTCTTATGGCTACACCTTC CSVCDTSYGYTF
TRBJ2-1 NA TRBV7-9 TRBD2 TGTGCCAGCAGCCTACCCCGGGGAGGGGACAATGAGCAGTTCTTC CASSLPRGGDNEQFF
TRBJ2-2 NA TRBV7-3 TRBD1 TGTGCCAGCAGCCCCAGGGGGCGCATCACCGGGGAGCTGTTTTTT CASSPRGRITGELFF
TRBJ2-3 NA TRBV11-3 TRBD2 TGTGCCAGCAGCTACAGCGGGACCACCACAGATACGCAGTATTTT CASSYSGTTTDTQYF
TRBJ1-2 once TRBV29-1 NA TGCAGCGTTCCTGACAGGACTCCCTATGGCTACACCTTC CSVPDRTPYGYTF
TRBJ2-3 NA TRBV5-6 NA TGTGCCAGCAGCTTGGGGGCGGGGTATAGCACAGATACGCAGTATTTT CASSLGAGYSTDTQYF
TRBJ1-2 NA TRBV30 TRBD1 TGTGCCTGGAACTTACAGGGGACAGAGAAGGGCTACACCTTC CAWNLQGTEKGYTF
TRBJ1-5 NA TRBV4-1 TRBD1 TGCGCCAGCAGCCCGACCCAAGAGGACAGGGCGAGTCAGCCCCAGCATTTT CASSPTQEDRASQPQHF